This TCR beta chain was identified in a study of control samples from healthy donors and cancer patients. The CDR3 covers 14 residues. Germline lookup yields CDR1 SGHTA and CDR2 FQGTGA. The method was immunoSEQ multiplex PCR; TCRdb's version includes in-frame clones alone and lacks a portion of them. Of some 120,000 clones detected, around nine tenths appear once; the ten largest clones hold 2.3%. This clone was seen a few times. A read error may account for a junction end that differs from germline. The sequencing sample was made of blood. This chain connects TRBV7-3 to TRBJ2-4; the D gene is possibly TRBD1 (6 bases). This receptor was identified in a woman in her seventies in good health. The CDR3 region is CASSITGTSGIQYF. As DNA, the CDR3 is TGTGCCAGCAGCATAACAGGGACGAGTGGCATTCAGTACTTC.